The 5 T cell receptor beta chains below all came from one sample that was sequenced in a study of CD8+CD57+ T cells in acquired aplastic anemia. Genomic DNA served as template for TCR beta VDJ and CDR3 profiling. TCRdb reprocessed the reads via MiXCR and lists one record per CDR3 protein. This repertoire shows 150,000 to 200,000 distinct CDR3 sequences, 63% found once; its top ten account for over 40%. The sample consisted of sorted CD4+, CD8+, or CD8+CD57+ T cells (not recorded which) from PBMCs. The source of these receptors is a human donor in good health.

The V call is TRBV20-1, the J call TRBJ1-2, with D maybe TRBD1 (5 bases). Trimming took off 3 bases at V and 1 base at J, with 15 bases between the two ends. CDR3 length: 15 amino acids. Germline CDR1 reads DFQATT; CDR2 reads SNEGSKA (reference sequence). Here the CDR3 DNA reads TGCAGTGCTAGCCCTGTTTTACAGGTTAACTATGGCTACACCTTC. Translation: CSASPVLQVNYGYTF.

The CDR3, as DNA: TGTGCCAGCAGTCCCCGGACAGGAAGCAATCAGCCCCAGCATTTT. Its protein is CASSPRTGSNQPQHF. This sequence joins TRBV28 and TRBJ1-5; TRBD1 aligns across 7 bases. Germline V lookup: CDR1 MDHEN, CDR2 SYDVKM. The ends lost 5 bases at V and 1 base at J; junction bases unmatched: 5. This CDR3 has 15 amino acids. Using reference TRBV28 and TRBJ1-5 for the parts outside the CDR3, the full variable domain is DVKVTQSSRYLVKRTGEKVFLECVQDMDHENMFWYRQDPGLGLRLIYFSYDVKMKEKGDIPEGYSVSREKKERFSLILESASTNQTSMYLCASSPRTGSNQPQHFGDGTRLSIL.

V and J are TRBV5-6 and TRBJ1-1, with 8 bases lining up with TRBD1. The CDR3 totals 15 residues. Germline assignment: CDR1 SGHDT and CDR2 YYEEEE. V lost 4 bases to trimming and J lost 1 base; unmatched junction nucleotides: 6. CDR3 DNA sequence: TGTGCCAGCAGCCTCATCGGACAGGGGAACACTGAAGCTTTCTTT. It specifies CASSLIGQGNTEAFF. Combining the CDR3 with reference TRBV5-6 and TRBJ1-1 gives the whole variable domain DAGVTQSPTHLIKTRGQQVTLRCSPKSGHDTVSWYQQALGQGPQFIFQYYEEEERQRGNFPDRFSGHQFPNYSSELNVNALLLGDSALYLCASSLIGQGNTEAFFGQGTRLTVV.

This clonotype has only a few counts. The V gene is TRBV28, the J gene TRBJ1-4; no reliable D call. V gave up 6 bases and J gave up 7 bases, with 18 bases separating them. Germline values: CDR1 MDHEN, CDR2 SYDVKM. The CDR3 covers 15 residues. CDR3 region: CASSPLGVASEKLFF. DNA of the CDR3: TGTGCCAGCAGCCCCCTTGGAGTGGCGAGTGAAAAACTGTTTTTT.

This clonotype was recorded at least ten times. V gene TRBV4-3 combines with J gene TRBJ1-2, with unresolved D. V lost 0 bases and J lost 4, with 6 bases in between. The germline V gene has CDR1 LGHNA and CDR2 YSLEER. This CDR3 comprises 13 residues. In DNA, the CDR3 is TGCGCCAGCAGCCAAGAAAACCGCTATGGCTACACCTTC. As protein: CASSQENRYGYTF.